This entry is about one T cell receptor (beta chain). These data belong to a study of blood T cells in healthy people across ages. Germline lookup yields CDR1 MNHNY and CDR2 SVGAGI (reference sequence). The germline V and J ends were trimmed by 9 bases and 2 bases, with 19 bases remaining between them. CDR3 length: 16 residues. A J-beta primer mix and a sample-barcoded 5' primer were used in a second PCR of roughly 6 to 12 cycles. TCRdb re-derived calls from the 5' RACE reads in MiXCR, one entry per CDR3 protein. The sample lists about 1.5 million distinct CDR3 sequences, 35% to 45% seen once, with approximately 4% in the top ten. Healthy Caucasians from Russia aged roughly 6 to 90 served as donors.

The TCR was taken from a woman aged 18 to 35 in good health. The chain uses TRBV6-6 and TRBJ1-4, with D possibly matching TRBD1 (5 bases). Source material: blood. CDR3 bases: TGTGCCAGAAGAACGTACCAAGGGGCGACTAATGAAAAACTGTTTTTT. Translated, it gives CARRTYQGATNEKLFF.